The entry that follows covers one TCR beta chain sequence. The sample holds other DNA sequences that translate to the same CDR3. This specimen belongs to a study of shared clonotypes between healthy human individuals. In germline, CDR1 is SQVTM, CDR2 ANQGSEA. V was clipped by 7 bases and J by 8 bases, with 12 bases between them. CDR3 size: 11 residues. An even split of each subset's genomic DNA across several immunoSEQ plates was performed. Original processing methods: Owing to the provision of junction-only sequences devoid of quality scores by immunoSEQ, filtering differed. Repertoires were generated with immunoSEQ multiplex PCR, while TCRdb's copy carries only in-frame clones and drops some. V, J and clone size derive from that table, while D and trimming were established from the DNA sequence. In the table there are roughly 2.5 million clones, about 92% of which are singletons.

The receptor was isolated from a man between 18 and 35 years old in good health. The V and J genes are TRBV29-1 and TRBJ2-1; D may correspond to TRBD1 or TRBD2 (5 bases each). Source material: naive CD4+ T cells sorted from blood. Subset here: CD45RA+ positively selected. The CDR3 DNA sequence: TGCAGCGCCGCCCGAGGGGATGAGCAGTTCTTC. It codes for CSAARGDEQFF.